Listed below are T cell receptor beta chains from one sample, sequenced in a study of T cell responses to AZD1222 COVID-19 vaccine. Using immunoSEQ multiplex PCR, the repertoire was profiled, and TCRdb retains in-frame clones only, with some absent. Altogether 60,000 to 75,000 clones are present, 80% to 90% being singletons, with the ten largest covering approximately 5.9%. Sequenced material: peripheral blood, taken 28 days after the second AZD1222 dose. The receptors were sampled from an adult who received the AZD1222 COVID-19 vaccine. CDR3s include the opening cysteine and the closing phenylalanine or tryptophan. A D gene is named only where the DNA matches it firmly. Clone size is stated in some rows and not others, as once, few, many or a class when expanded.

V	D	size	J	length	CDR3	DNA
TRBV7-2	NA	NA	TRBJ1-3	13	CASSLAGGNTIYF	TGTGCCAGCAGCTTAGCCGGAGGCAACACCATATATTTT
TRBV4-1	NA	once	TRBJ1-5	16	CASSQEGPRGGQPQHF	TGCGCCAGCAGCCAAGAAGGGCCCCGGGGGGGACAGCCCCAGCATTTT
TRBV14	NA	once	TRBJ1-4	11	CASSQYEKLFF	TGTGCCAGCAGCCAATATGAAAAACTGTTTTTT
TRBV5-1	TRBD2	NA	TRBJ2-5	16	CASSFASGGARETQYF	TGCGCCAGCAGCTTTGCTAGCGGGGGGGCCCGAGAGACCCAGTACTTC
TRBV5-1	NA	NA	TRBJ2-5	13	CASRQEGGETQYF	TGCGCCAGCAGACAAGAGGGGGGAGAGACCCAGTACTTC
TRBV15	TRBD1	few	TRBJ1-4	15	CATSRVGTANEKLFF	TGTGCCACCAGCAGAGTCGGGACAGCAAATGAAAAACTGTTTTTT
TRBV4-3	NA	NA	TRBJ1-6	15	CASSQERGRNSPLHF	TGCGCCAGCAGCCAAGAGAGGGGCCGTAATTCACCCCTCCACTTT
TRBV18	NA	NA	TRBJ2-7	14	CASSPNSDVGERYF	TGTGCCAGCTCACCAAACTCCGATGTGGGGGAGCGGTACTTC
TRBV14	NA	NA	TRBJ1-1	12	CASSSGGHEAFF	TGTGCCAGCAGCTCCGGGGGACATGAAGCTTTCTTT
TRBV18	NA	NA	TRBJ2-7	15	CASSPLPGVENEQYF	TGTGCCAGCTCACCACTCCCGGGTGTGGAGAACGAGCAGTACTTC
TRBV7-9	TRBD2	NA	TRBJ2-7	13	CASSPGGAYEQYF	TGTGCCAGCAGCCCTGGGGGGGCCTACGAGCAGTACTTC
TRBV5-5	NA	NA	TRBJ1-1	15	CASSLVTARDTEAFF	TGTGCCAGCAGCTTGGTTACCGCGAGGGACACTGAAGCTTTCTTT
TRBV28	NA	once	TRBJ1-2	17	CASSPGFRGEANYGYTF	TGTGCCAGCAGTCCCGGTTTTCGGGGTGAGGCTAACTATGGCTACACCTTC
TRBV4-2	TRBD1	few	TRBJ2-7	18	CASPHDDWGTGKPYEQYF	TGTGCCAGCCCCCACGACGACTGGGGGACAGGCAAACCTTACGAGCAGTACTTC
TRBV20-1	TRBD2	NA	TRBJ2-1	15	CSASTSGGPYNEQFF	TGCAGTGCTAGTACTAGCGGGGGCCCTTACAATGAGCAGTTCTTC
TRBV4-2	NA	NA	TRBJ2-7	14	CASSPAGTPYEQYF	TGTGCCAGCAGCCCGGCGGGGACACCCTACGAGCAGTACTTC
TRBV4-1	TRBD1	NA	TRBJ1-5	16	CASSLKKGTGIQPQHF	TGCGCCAGCAGCCTCAAAAAAGGGACAGGGATTCAGCCCCAGCATTTT
TRBV11-2	TRBD1	NA	TRBJ1-2	15	CASSLDRRGTGGYTF	TGTGCCAGCAGCTTAGACCGTCGAGGGACAGGAGGCTACACCTTC
TRBV19	NA	NA	TRBJ1-2	14	CASSMQQGIDGYTF	TGTGCCAGTAGTATGCAACAGGGAATTGATGGCTACACCTTC
TRBV7-9	NA	NA	TRBJ1-1	15	CASSLAYGDGTEAFF	TGTGCCAGCAGCTTAGCATACGGGGATGGGACTGAAGCTTTCTTT